Shown below are 13 T cell receptor beta chains from a single sample sequenced in a study of blood T cell repertoires in COVID-19. Repertoires were generated with immunoSEQ multiplex PCR, while TCRdb's copy carries only in-frame clones and drops some. The profile shows tens of thousands of clones, around 83% of them singletons. The sample taken for sequencing was peripheral blood. These receptor sequences come from a man aged 70-80 years with active COVID-19.

This CDR3 reads CASSFGLAGGTGAAQYF. CDR3 in DNA: TGTGCCAGCAGTTTTGGGCTAGCGGGAGGCACGGGGGCGGCGCAGTATTTT. This sequence joins TRBV28 and TRBJ2-3, with 11 bases matching TRBD2. The V segment lost 3 bases and the J segment 10 bases; nucleotides outside the gene matches: 15. The CDR3 runs 17 residues. CDR1 and CDR2 (germline): MDHEN, SYDVKM.

This clone came up a few times. Written as DNA, the CDR3 is TGCGCCAGCAGTGAATCGTTGCGGGACAGGGCTTTGAACACTGAAGCTTTCTTT. Its protein product is CASSESLRDRALNTEAFF. The V and J genes are TRBV10-1 and TRBJ1-1, with 9 bases lining up with TRBD1. The CDR3 loop spans 18 amino acids. Germline-derived CDR1 and CDR2 are WNHNN and SYGVQD (reference sequence). Germline trimming cut 3 bases from V and 0 bases from J; bases unmatched to any gene: 11.

The rearrangement links TRBV11-3 to TRBJ2-1; no reliable D call. Per the germline V gene, CDR1 is SGHNT and CDR2 is YENEEA. This CDR3 is 13 amino acids long. V was cut by 7 bases and J by 5 bases, with 12 bases left in between. The CDR3 is CASTTPPNNEQFF. DNA for the CDR3: TGTGCCAGCACCACACCCCCCAACAATGAGCAGTTCTTC. The complete variable domain, with remaining parts taken from reference TRBV11-3 and TRBJ2-1, reads EAGVVQSPRYKIIEKKQPVAFWCNPISGHNTLYWYLQNLGQGPELLIRYENEEAVDDSQLPKDRFSAERLKGVDSTLKIQPAELGDSAVYLCASTTPPNNEQFFGPGTRLTVL.

With regard to this clone: The sample carries other DNA sequences with the same CDR3. The J gene is TRBJ2-3, the V gene TRBV6-5; 8 nucleotides line up with TRBD2. Trimming took 8 bases from V and 0 from J; bases not matched to a gene: 7. This CDR3 has 15 residues. Germline values: CDR1 MNHEY, CDR2 SVGAGI. The CDR3 DNA follows: TGTGCCAGCTCCCTTCGGGGGGGGAGCACAGATACGCAGTATTTT. Translated: CASSLRGGSTDTQYF.

CDR3 sequence (DNA): TGTGCCAGCAGCTTCCGGGACTACTATACAGATACGCAGTATTTT. Protein product: CASSFRDYYTDTQYF. This sequence joins TRBV5-5 and TRBJ2-3, with TRBD2 matching 7 bases. The CDR3 runs to 15 residues. The J segment lost 3 bases and the V segment lost 2 bases, leaving 6 bases of the junction unmatched. Germline V gives CDR1 SGHKS, CDR2 YYEKEE (reference sequence). Full variable domain (rest looked up from reference TRBV5-5 and TRBJ2-3): DAGVTQSPTHLIKTRGQQVTLRCSPISGHKSVSWYQQVLGQGPQFIFQYYEKEERGRGNFPDRFSARQFPNYSSELNVNALLLGDSALYLCASSFRDYYTDTQYFGPGTRLTVL.

The chain couples TRBV5-1 to TRBJ2-2; D is ambiguous. V was pared by 0 bases and J by 4 bases, with 13 bases between. Germline V gene lookup returns CDR1 SGHRS and CDR2 YFSETQ. This CDR3 contains 16 residues. The CDR3 nucleotides are TGCGCCAGCAGCTTGGCGCATGTGCCGGGCACCGGGGAGCTGTTTTTT. This encodes CASSLAHVPGTGELFF.

V usage is TRBV5-1 and J usage is TRBJ2-7, with 7 bases aligning to TRBD1. V shed 1 base and J 2 bases; nucleotides not matched to a gene: 6. The CDR3 runs 15 residues. The germline V gene has CDR1 SGHRS and CDR2 YFSETQ. The CDR3 sequence: CASSLLSGGAYEQYF. CDR3 coding DNA: TGCGCCAGCAGCTTGTTGTCAGGGGGTGCCTACGAGCAGTACTTC.

Regarding this clone: At one end, the junction sequence differs from germline, possibly due to a read error. V is TRBV7-7 and J is TRBJ2-3; 7 bases match TRBD2. This CDR3 has 15 residues. Germline V gene lookup returns CDR1 SSHAT and CDR2 FNYEAQ (reference sequence). The DNA of the CDR3 is TGTGCTAGCAGCCCAGGAGGCGGGAGTTCAGATACGCAGTATTTT. Its protein is CASSPGGGSSDTQYF.

The V call is TRBV3-1 (or the pseudogene TRBV3-2), the J call TRBJ1-2; D perhaps matches TRBD1 (5 bases). V gave up 4 bases and J gave up 3 bases, with 15 bases separating them. The CDR3 extends over 15 amino acids. CDR1 and CDR2 (germline): LGHDT, YNNKEL (reference sequence). The CDR3 sequence: CASSPSLGQDYGYTF. The CDR3 bases are TGTGCCAGCAGCCCCTCTCTGGGGCAGGACTATGGCTACACCTTC.

The chain carries TRBV2 and TRBJ2-1, with 10 nucleotides matching TRBD2. V gave up 6 bases and J gave up 4 bases; unmatched junction bases: 6. The length of the CDR3 is 15 residues. Germline V lookup: CDR1 SNHLY, CDR2 FYNNEI. CDR3 DNA sequence: TGTGCCAGCAGCCCCACTAGCGGGGCGTACAATGAGCAGTTCTTC. It is translated as CASSPTSGAYNEQFF.

The chain employs TRBV2 and TRBJ2-1; 9 nucleotides agree with TRBD2. Germline V gene data show CDR1 as SNHLY and CDR2 as FYNNEI. With 3 bases clipped from V and 5 bases from J, the junction kept 5 bases outside the gene matches. CDR3 length: 15 residues. CDR3 residues: CASSERAGGDNEQFF. The CDR3 bases are TGTGCCAGCAGTGAGAGGGCGGGAGGGGACAATGAGCAGTTCTTC.

This clone occurred a few times. This chain joins TRBV30 and TRBJ2-7; D is possibly TRBD2 (5 bases). The CDR3 has 15 residues. V gave up 3 bases and J gave up 1 base, with 16 bases separating them. Germline lookup yields CDR1 GTSNPN and CDR2 SVGIG (reference sequence). DNA for the CDR3: TGTGCCTGGAGCCCTATTGGGCTAGCATCCTACGAGCAGTACTTC. Protein: CAWSPIGLASYEQYF.

The CDR3 DNA reads as TGTGCCAGCAGTTTAGCGGGAGTGTACGAGCAGTACTTC. Encoded protein: CASSLAGVYEQYF. This chain uses TRBV27 with TRBJ2-7; 7 bases fit TRBD2. V dropped 2 bases and J dropped 4; count of bases not matched to a gene: 2. Germline V gives CDR1 MNHEY, CDR2 SMNVEV (reference sequence). The CDR3 is made up of 13 amino acids.